The rows below give T cell receptor beta chains drawn from one sample of a study of shared T cell receptors in the human thymus. Data came from immunoSEQ multiplex PCR; TCRdb stores just in-frame clones and leaves some out. The table includes fewer than 700,000 clones, around nine tenths detected once. In addition, the sample was reused for a study of human thymus T cells.

The material sequenced was thymocytes. Source of these receptors: a boy younger than two with a congenital heart defect. Each CDR3 is given with its conserved first and last residue. D genes are given only for firm matches. Only part of the rows carry a size: once, few, many, or a class if the clone is expanded.

length,size,V,D,CDR3
17,NA,TRBV4-2,TRBD2,CASSQGGSSAAQETQYF
15,few,TRBV6-5,NA,CASTLNGSGGYEQYF
16,NA,TRBV5-8,NA,CASSSLRPPNTGELFF
17,few,TRBV4-3,TRBD2,CASSQELLEVPGGEQYF
12,NA,TRBV5-4,NA,CASSFGYNEQFF
13,NA,TRBV5-6,NA,CASSLAGTSEQYF
16,once,TRBV27,NA,CASSPLRGAWNYGYTF
17,NA,TRBV19,NA,CASSLHRDGQGNQPQHF
20,NA,TRBV15,NA,CATSRDKHPTRWRSSYEQYF
20,once,TRBV12-5,TRBD1,CASGLPDRTGRVGGGDTQYF
21,NA,TRBV2,TRBD2,CASSDQGRRTSGTDGPYEQYF
12,once,TRBV5-4,NA,CASSGGGLGYTF
16,NA,TRBV14,TRBD1,CASSQMTGSMATEAFF
13,NA,TRBV7-8,NA,CASSLTGTYEQYF
14,NA,TRBV5-5,NA,CASSGPRNTGELFF
13,NA,TRBV2,NA,CASRGEGDVGAFF
16,once,TRBV4-1,NA,CASSQVGASYQETQYF
15,NA,TRBV13,NA,CASIGRGDGNSPLHF
18,few,TRBV14,TRBD1,CASRPGTDSKDSNQPQHF